Each of the 14 T cell receptor beta chains below was sequenced from the same sample in a study of blood T cell repertoires in COVID-19. Generated by immunoSEQ multiplex PCR, the TCRdb table keeps only in-frame clones and is missing some. The table shows about 170,000 clones, with about 74% occurring only once. The specimen sequenced was peripheral blood. The receptors shown here come from an elderly woman with acute or convalescent COVID-19.

The CDR3 is CASGSDRGAFF. The CDR3 nucleotides are TGTGCTAGTGGCTCCGACAGGGGAGCTTTCTTT. The rearrangement links TRBV12-5 to TRBJ1-1; TRBD1 matches 8 bases. The CDR3 spans 11 residues. After removal of 6 bases from V and 10 bases from J, the junction contained 4 bases not matched to a gene. Germline loops: CDR1 LGHNT, CDR2 FRNRAP.

The chain carries TRBV6-4 and TRBJ2-7, with 8 nucleotides matching TRBD1. Germline trimming cut 6 bases from V and 7 bases from J; bases unmatched to any gene: 14. There are 15 residues in the CDR3. The germline V gene has CDR1 MRHNA and CDR2 SNTAGT. CDR3 region: CASSPAPGGLGEQYF. The CDR3 DNA sequence: TGTGCCAGCAGCCCTGCGCCAGGGGGCCTGGGTGAGCAGTACTTC.

CDR3 in DNA: TGTGCTAGTGGTTTGGGACTAGCCTACAATGAGCAGTTCTTC. This gives the protein CASGLGLAYNEQFF. The chain couples TRBV12-5 to TRBJ2-1; TRBD2 might be the D (6 bases). V dropped 1 base and J dropped 2 bases, with 6 bases sitting between them. Germline V gene sequence: CDR1 LGHNT, CDR2 FRNRAP. The CDR3 loop spans 14 amino acids.

The chain employs TRBV29-1 and TRBJ2-7; 14 bases match TRBD2. Unmatched junction bases numbered 8, after V lost 6 bases and J lost 7 bases. The germline gives CDR1 SQVTM, CDR2 ANQGSEA. This CDR3 is built from 14 residues. CDR3 DNA sequence: TGCAGCGTCTCGGGACTAGCGGGAGAAGAGGAGCAGTACTTC. This sequence encodes CSVSGLAGEEEQYF.

The chain has TRBV9 and TRBJ2-3; 9 bases map to TRBD2. Germline V lookup: CDR1 SGDLS, CDR2 YYNGEE. The CDR3 consists of 16 residues. The junction had 8 bases not matched to a gene; V was cut back by 0 bases and J by 6 bases. The CDR3 reads CASSVVGGRAGDTQYF. Written as DNA, the CDR3 is TGTGCCAGCAGCGTAGTAGGCGGGAGGGCAGGGGATACGCAGTATTTT.

The chain combines TRBV5-1 with TRBJ2-1, with 7 positions matching TRBD2. CDR3 length equals 17 residues. The trim removed 3 bases at V and 0 bases at J, leaving 9 bases unmatched. The germline CDR1 and CDR2 sequences are SGHRS and YFSETQ. The CDR3 loop reads CASSSLFGEGSYNEQFF. The CDR3 region has the DNA TGCGCCAGCAGCTCCCTTTTCGGGGAGGGCTCCTACAATGAGCAGTTCTTC.

The rearrangement uses TRBV30 and TRBJ1-4; D remains unclear. The CDR3 is 13 residues long. Germline CDR1 is GTSNPN and CDR2 is SVGIG (reference sequence). V was cut by 2 bases and J by 8 bases, with 12 bases left in between. The DNA for the CDR3 is TGTGCCTGGAGTATTTCTCGGGAGGAAAAACTGTTTTTT. Translated: CAWSISREEKLFF. Using reference TRBV30 and TRBJ1-4 for the parts outside the CDR3, the full variable domain is SQTIHQWPATLVQPVGSPLSLECTVEGTSNPNLYWYRQAAGRGLQLLFYSVGIGQISSEVPQNLSASRPQDRQFILSSKKLLLSDSGFYLCAWSISREEKLFFGSGTQLSVL.

V is TRBV10-3 and J is TRBJ1-1; D remains ambiguous. CDR3 length: 12 residues. Germline CDR1 reads ENHRY; CDR2 reads SYGVKD. V shed 8 bases and J shed 10 bases, with 17 bases lying between them. The CDR3 here is CAIQSGEGRAFF. Written as DNA, the CDR3 is TGTGCCATCCAGTCGGGTGAGGGTAGAGCTTTCTTT.

To note about this clone: The junction does not match germline at one end; this may be a read error. The gene calls are TRBV2 and TRBJ1-4; TRBD1 matches 7 bases. Looked up from germline, CDR1 is SNHLY and CDR2 is FYNNEI. CDR3 length equals 16 residues. CDR3 bases: TGTGCCAGCAGTGGACAGGGTCCCGCAACTAATGAAAAACCGTTTTTT. This sequence encodes CASSGQGPATNEKPFF. The full variable domain, its missing parts supplied by reference TRBV2 and TRBJ1-4, is EPEVTQTPSHQVTQMGQEVILRCVPISNHLYFYWYRQILGQKVEFLVSFYNNEISEKSEIFDDQFSVERPDGSNFTLKIRSTKLEDSAMYFCASSGQGPATNEKPFFGSGTQLSVL.

This sequence joins TRBV7-9 and TRBJ1-1; D remains unclear. From germline, CDR1 is SEHNR and CDR2 FQNEAQ (reference sequence). The CDR3 is made up of 13 amino acids. V was shortened by 3 bases and J by 4 bases, with 9 bases between the two germline ends. The CDR3: CASSFDTSTEAFF. The DNA of the CDR3 is TGTGCCAGCAGCTTTGACACATCCACTGAAGCTTTCTTT. The entire variable domain, with the rest obtained from reference TRBV7-9 and TRBJ1-1, is as follows: DTGVSQNPRHKITKRGQNVTFRCDPISEHNRLYWYRQTLGQGPEFLTYFQNEAQLEKSRLLSDRFSAERPKGSFSTLEIQRTEQGDSAMYLCASSFDTSTEAFFGQGTRLTVV.

The chain joins TRBV24-1 to TRBJ2-3, with TRBD1 matching over 8 bases. Germline V gives CDR1 KGHDR, CDR2 SFDVKD. The length of the CDR3 is 19 residues. The V and J ends lost 2 bases and 4 bases, in that order; junction bases with no gene match: 16. The CDR3, as DNA: TGTGCCACCAGTGATTCTTGGGGGACAGGTTTTAGATGGGCAGATACGCAGTATTTT. Its protein is CATSDSWGTGFRWADTQYF.

This sequence joins TRBV10-2 and TRBJ2-7; a weak D match, TRBD2 (6 bases). This CDR3 is 15 amino acids long. Germline loops: CDR1 WSHSY, CDR2 SAAADI. The V end was cut by 3 bases, the J end by 6 bases, with 18 bases between. The CDR3 DNA reads TGCGCCAGCAGTGATAATCCTAGCGAGCCCCTCGAGCAGTACTTC. Its protein is CASSDNPSEPLEQYF.

CDR3 region: CASSGGSGAQLTDTQYF. CDR3 nucleotides: TGCGCCAGCAGTGGCGGTAGCGGGGCCCAACTCACAGATACGCAGTATTTT. The chain combines TRBV10-1 with TRBJ2-3, with 8 bases identical to TRBD2. J gave up 2 bases and V 4 bases, and 11 bases lay outside the gene matches. Per germline, CDR1 WNHNN and CDR2 SYGVQD (reference sequence). This CDR3 has 17 residues.

CDR3 loop: CASSLSTGGDTGELFF. CDR3 DNA: TGTGCCAGCAGCTTATCGACAGGGGGCGACACCGGGGAGCTGTTTTTT. The chain has TRBV7-3 and TRBJ2-2; 10 bases are a match to TRBD1. Per the germline V gene, CDR1 is SGHTA and CDR2 is FQGTGA. The V gene end was trimmed by 2 bases and the J gene end by 3 bases; junction bases not matched to a gene: 3. The CDR3 contains 16 residues.